Listed below are T cell receptor beta chains from one sample, sequenced in a study of PD-1 blockade in classical Hodgkin lymphoma. Data came from immunoSEQ multiplex PCR; TCRdb stores just in-frame clones and leaves some out. The sample includes about 28,000 clones, just under 80% of them seen just once. Sequenced material: peripheral blood mononuclear cells (PBMCs), taken before the fourth cycle of nivolumab. The receptors originated from a human donor with classical Hodgkin lymphoma. Each CDR3 is given with its conserved first and last residue. D genes are given only for firm matches. The size of a clone is reported for some rows only, either as once, few or many, or as a class for expanded clones.

D gene	clone size	J gene	V gene	CDR3 DNA	CDR3 protein
NA	few	TRBJ2-5	TRBV18	TGTGCCAGCTCACCACGCGGCCAAGAGACCCAGTACTTC	CASSPRGQETQYF
TRBD1	NA	TRBJ2-1	TRBV19	TGTGCCAGCAACCGGGACAGGGGGTACAATGAGCAGTTCTTC	CASNRDRGYNEQFF
NA	NA	TRBJ2-1	TRBV7-9	TGTGCCAGCAGCTTAGCAACCCACAATGAGCAGTTCTTC	CASSLATHNEQFF
NA	few	TRBJ1-1	TRBV5-5	TGTGCCAGCAGCACCGGACATGCTGAAGCTTTCTTT	CASSTGHAEAFF
NA	medium-sized	TRBJ2-2	TRBV11-2	TGTGCCAGCAGCTTAATGGCGGCCGGGGAGCTGTTTTTT	CASSLMAAGELFF
TRBD2	once	TRBJ2-1	TRBV19	TGTGCCAGCAGCCATAGCGGGGCGTACAATGAGCAGTTCTTC	CASSHSGAYNEQFF
NA	NA	TRBJ2-7	TRBV7-9	TGTGCCAGCAGCCCAGGCTACGAGCAGTACTTC	CASSPGYEQYF
TRBD1	NA	TRBJ1-2	TRBV2	TGTGCCAGCAGTGAACTAGGCCAGGGGGGTGGCTACACCTTC	CASSELGQGGGYTF
NA	NA	TRBJ2-1	TRBV7-3	TGTGCCAGCAGCTCATGGGGCAATGAGCAGTTCTTC	CASSSWGNEQFF
TRBD2	few	TRBJ2-5	TRBV19	TGTGCCAGTAGCCCGAACATACTAGCGTCGGGTGAGACCCAGTACTTC	CASSPNILASGETQYF
TRBD1	NA	TRBJ1-3	TRBV19	TGTGCCAGTAGCGGACCGGGACAGGGAAGAAACACCATATATTTT	CASSGPGQGRNTIYF
TRBD2	NA	TRBJ2-1	TRBV4-2	TGTGCCAGCAGCTTGGGACTAGCGGGAGCTCGGGAGCAGTTCTTC	CASSLGLAGAREQFF
NA	NA	TRBJ1-1	TRBV18	TGTGCCAGCTCACCAGGCAGCATGAACACTGAAGCTTTCTTT	CASSPGSMNTEAFF
NA	NA	TRBJ2-7	TRBV20-1	TGCAGTGCTGAAACTAGCTACGAGCAGTACTTC	CSAETSYEQYF
TRBD2	NA	TRBJ2-1	TRBV11-3	TGTGCCAGCAGCTTGACTAGCGGGAGCGATGAGCAGTTCTTC	CASSLTSGSDEQFF
NA	NA	TRBJ1-5	TRBV6-4	TGTGCCAGCAGTGACTCGTATGGATTAGATCAGCCCCAGCATTTT	CASSDSYGLDQPQHF
NA	NA	TRBJ2-1	TRBV29-1	TGCAGCACCGGAAGGGGGGATGAGCAGTTCTTC	CSTGRGDEQFF
TRBD1	few	TRBJ1-1	TRBV18	TGTGCCAGCTCACAAGGGACAGGAAACACTGAAGCTTTCTTT	CASSQGTGNTEAFF
NA	NA	TRBJ1-6	TRBV10-3	TGTGCCATCTCTCCGACGGGCCCGGAGTCGGCACCCCTCCACTTT	CAISPTGPESAPLHF
TRBD1	NA	TRBJ1-1	TRBV18	TGTGCCAGCTCACTACAGGGGACGAGCGCTGAAGCTTTCTTT	CASSLQGTSAEAFF
TRBD1	NA	TRBJ2-5	TRBV5-1	TGCGCCAGCAGACCCCGGGACAGGGGGCTCGAGACCCAGTACTTC	CASRPRDRGLETQYF
TRBD1	NA	TRBJ1-2	TRBV5-1	TGCGCCAGCAGCTTAACGGGACAGGGCATAACCTTC	CASSLTGQGITF
NA	few	TRBJ2-1	TRBV10-2	TGCGCCAGCAGTGAGACCACGGGGGGCCAGTTCTTC	CASSETTGGQFF
NA	once	TRBJ2-6	TRBV14	TGTGCCAGCAGCCGGCAGGGTTCTGGCTCTGGGGCCAACGTCCTGACTTTC	CASSRQGSGSGANVLTF